This T cell receptor (beta chain) was documented in a study of blood T cell repertoires in COVID-19. Per the germline V gene, CDR1 is SQVTM and CDR2 is ANQGSEA. This CDR3 contains 13 residues. V lost 8 bases to trimming and J lost 5 bases; unmatched junction nucleotides: 10. Measured with immunoSEQ multiplex PCR; TCRdb has only the in-frame clones, and not every one. The profile covers around 130,000 clones, with approximately 86% appearing a single time and about 2.5% taken by the ten largest. The receptor was derived from a woman aged 50 to 60 who had recovered from COVID-19. The chain couples TRBV29-1 to TRBJ1-1; 8 bases align to TRBD1. The specimen was PBMCs or T cells enriched from blood (not recorded which). CDR3 bases: TGCAGCTCTCGGGCAGGGGGCGGAACTGAAGCTTTCTTT. It specifies CSSRAGGGTEAFF.